The 31 T cell receptor beta chains below all came from one sample that was sequenced in a study of T cell repertoires in cytomegalovirus infection. For these receptors, no antigen is known. TCRdb re-called the reads through MiXCR, storing one row per CDR3 protein. This table holds roughly 350,000 distinct CDR3 sequences, around a third found once. The sample here was cultured PBMCs, taken from culture after CMV antigen stimulation. The receptors were sampled from a human donor in good health (CMV status not recorded). Some clones in this sample may be carry-over from other donors' samples.

The rearrangement joins TRBV6-2 or TRBV6-3 to TRBJ1-2; D unresolved. Germline V gives CDR1 MNHEY, CDR2 SVGEGT. There are 13 residues in the CDR3. V gave up 2 bases and J gave up 5 bases, with 9 bases separating them. CDR3 sequence reads: CASSYMTAYGYTF. The CDR3 DNA sequence: TGTGCCAGCAGTTACATGACGGCTTATGGCTACACCTTC.

The rearrangement uses TRBV6-2 or TRBV6-3 and TRBJ2-1; D uncertain. Trimming stripped 0 bases from V and 6 bases from J, with 15 bases between. Germline V gives CDR1 MNHEY, CDR2 SVGEGT. The CDR3 runs to 16 residues. CDR3 in DNA: TGTGCCAGCAGTTACTCATCCGGGCAGGCTCGCAATGAGCAGTTCTTC. It encodes CASSYSSGQARNEQFF.

Here the CDR3 reads CASKLFEGATNEKLFF. The CDR3 coding sequence is TGTGCCAGCAAGTTATTCGAGGGAGCAACTAATGAAAAACTGTTTTTT. The chain links TRBV28 to TRBJ1-4, with D unresolved. The CDR3 has 16 residues. With 7 bases removed from V and 0 bases from J, the gap between germline ends came to 15 bases. Germline assignment: CDR1 MDHEN and CDR2 SYDVKM.

This clonotype occurred many times. The genes are TRBV7-2 and TRBJ2-4, with D tentatively TRBD1 or TRBD2 (5 bases each). Germline-derived CDR1 and CDR2 are SGHTA and FQGNSA. The CDR3 is made up of 19 amino acids. V gave up 1 base and J gave up 0 bases, with 19 bases separating them. The DNA of the CDR3 is TGTGCCAGCAGCTTAGTCGGGGCAGGTAACCGGTTAGCCAAAAACATTCAGTACTTC. The encoded protein is CASSLVGAGNRLAKNIQYF.

The gene calls are TRBV7-2 and TRBJ1-2; 7 bases fit TRBD1. This CDR3 contains 14 residues. The V segment lost 5 bases and the J segment 4 bases; nucleotides outside the gene matches: 7. Germline loops: CDR1 SGHTA, CDR2 FQGNSA. In nucleotides, the CDR3 is TGTGCCAGCAGCCGAGACAGGGTTGGCTATGGCTACACCTTC. It is translated as CASSRDRVGYGYTF.

This clonotype turned up a few times. The V and J genes are TRBV7-8 and TRBJ2-7; D unclear. V was trimmed by 1 base and J by 0 bases, leaving 7 bases between them. This CDR3 is 14 amino acids long. The V gene's germline CDR1 is SGHVS and CDR2 FQNEAQ. CDR3 coding DNA: TGTGCCAGCAGCTTAGATACGTTCTCCTACGAGCAGTACGTC. Its translation is CASSLDTFSYEQYV.

This clonotype was detected a few times. The rearrangement joins TRBV7-2 to TRBJ1-2; D is undetermined. Trimming stripped 2 bases from V and 8 bases from J, with 18 bases between. Germline V gives CDR1 SGHTA, CDR2 FQGNSA. CDR3 length equals 15 residues. DNA of the CDR3: TGTGCCAGCAGCTTAAGAGCGTCGGGGATGGGAGGCTACACCTTC. Its protein is CASSLRASGMGGYTF.

V usage is TRBV29-1 and J usage is TRBJ2-5, with 9 bases aligning to TRBD2. The CDR3 is 15 residues long. V lost 6 bases to trimming and J lost 1 base; unmatched junction nucleotides: 9. Per germline, CDR1 SQVTM and CDR2 ANQGSEA. As DNA, the CDR3 is TGCAGCGTCGTGGGGGCGGGAGGGGGCCAAGAGACCCAGTACTTC. This sequence encodes CSVVGAGGGQETQYF.

This chain links TRBV20-1 with TRBJ2-5; D unresolved. This CDR3 has 13 amino acids. The germline gives CDR1 DFQATT, CDR2 SNEGSKA (reference sequence). V gave up 1 base and J gave up 2 bases, with 8 bases separating them. CDR3 coding DNA: TGCAGTGCTAGAGGGCCCAAACAAGAGACCCAGTACTTC. It encodes CSARGPKQETQYF.

In this sample, this clonotype turned up many times. The chain is built from TRBV28 and TRBJ2-5, with a possible D match to TRBD1 (6 bases). CDR1 is MDHEN, CDR2 SYDVKM, per germline. This CDR3 has 12 residues. V lost 5 bases to trimming and J lost 5 bases, with 9 bases between them. Here the CDR3 reads CASSLQGETQYF. The CDR3 DNA reads as TGTGCCAGCAGTCTCCAGGGGGAGACCCAGTACTTC.

The chain is built from TRBV7-2 and TRBJ1-2, with a tentative D call TRBD1 (6 bases). Germline CDR1 is SGHTA and CDR2 is FQGNSA. V was clipped by 1 base and J by 2 bases, with 11 bases between them. The CDR3 contains 15 residues. DNA of the CDR3: TGTGCCAGCAGCTTAGGGACAGCAAAAAACTATGGCTACACCTTC. This gives the protein CASSLGTAKNYGYTF.

This clonotype showed up just a few times. The chain couples TRBV7-9 to TRBJ2-7, with D perhaps matching TRBD2 (6 bases). CDR1 SEHNR and CDR2 FQNEAQ come from the germline V gene (reference sequence). The CDR3 loop spans 15 amino acids. V shed 3 bases and J shed 0 bases, with 12 bases lying between them. This CDR3 reads CASSFGRESSYEQYF. The CDR3 DNA is TGTGCCAGCAGCTTCGGACGGGAGAGCTCCTACGAGCAGTACTTC.

The rearrangement links TRBV28 to TRBJ1-6; D is undetermined. The germline CDR1 and CDR2 sequences are MDHEN and SYDVKM. This CDR3 is 17 amino acids long. V was clipped by 7 bases and J by 0 bases, with 16 bases between them. CDR3 loop: CASNLGTASSYNSPLHF. CDR3 bases: TGTGCCAGCAATCTAGGAACGGCGAGCTCCTATAATTCACCCCTCCACTTT.

The chain links TRBV12-3 or TRBV12-4 to TRBJ2-3; TRBD2 matches 14 bases. The CDR3 has 16 amino acids. After removal of 5 bases from V and 2 bases from J, the junction contained 3 bases not matched to a gene. CDR3 protein: CASSGTSGSATDTQYF. The CDR3 nucleotides read TGTGCCAGCAGTGGGACTAGCGGGAGTGCCACAGATACGCAGTATTTT.

This clonotype appeared a few times. V gene TRBV7-8 combines with J gene TRBJ2-7, with a possible D match to TRBD2 (6 bases). V was pared by 4 bases and J by 4 bases, with 14 bases between. Germline-derived CDR1 and CDR2 are SGHVS and FQNEAQ. The CDR3 runs to 14 residues. The CDR3 loop reads CASSWAGFGYEQYV. The CDR3 nucleotides read TGTGCCAGCAGCTGGGCGGGATTTGGTTACGAGCAGTACGTC.

The V gene is TRBV7-2, the J gene TRBJ1-5; maybe TRBD1 (5 bases). This CDR3 is 13 amino acids long. Germline V CDR1 and CDR2: SGHTA, FQGNSA. Trimming left V 5 bases short and J 5 bases short, with 10 bases between. CDR3 nucleotides: TGTGCCAGCAGCATTGACAGAGATCAGCCCCAGCATTTT. Amino acid sequence: CASSIDRDQPQHF. The full variable domain, with the rest looked up from reference TRBV7-2 and TRBJ1-5, is GAGVSQSPSNKVTEKGKDVELRCDPISGHTALYWYRQSLGQGLEFLIYFQGNSAPDKSGLPSDRFSAERTGGSVSTLTIQRTQQEDSAVYLCASSIDRDQPQHFGDGTRLSIL.

This clonotype was observed a few times. DNA of the CDR3: TGTGCCAGCAGTTTTGCAGGGAATAATCAGCCCCAGCATTTT. Its protein is CASSFAGNNQPQHF. The rearrangement uses TRBV27 and TRBJ1-5; possibly TRBD1 for D (5 bases). Germline loops: CDR1 MNHEY, CDR2 SMNVEV (reference sequence). This CDR3 contains 14 residues. The V gene lost 3 bases and the J gene lost 4 bases, with 10 bases spanning the gap.

J is TRBJ2-5 and V is TRBV4-3; D unresolved. V lost 1 base to trimming and J lost 1 base, with 13 bases between them. CDR3 length: 16 amino acids. The V gene's germline CDR1 is LGHNA and CDR2 YSLEER. CDR3 region: CASSQGDRRAQETQYF. CDR3 DNA sequence: TGCGCCAGCAGCCAAGGGGATCGGAGAGCCCAAGAGACCCAGTACTTC.

The rearrangement joins TRBV5-1 to TRBJ2-1, with 14 bases matching TRBD2. Germline V CDR1 and CDR2: SGHRS, YFSETQ. The CDR3 is 18 amino acids. The J segment lost 0 bases and the V segment lost 1 base, leaving 3 bases of the junction unmatched. CDR3 sequence: CASSLYGTSGSSYNEQFF. The CDR3, as DNA: TGCGCCAGCAGCTTGTACGGGACTAGCGGGAGCTCCTACAATGAGCAGTTCTTC. The entire variable domain, with the rest obtained from reference TRBV5-1 and TRBJ2-1, is as follows: KAGVTQTPRYLIKTRGQQVTLSCSPISGHRSVSWYQQTPGQGLQFLFEYFSETQRNKGNFPGRFSGRQFSNSRSEMNVSTLELGDSALYLCASSLYGTSGSSYNEQFFGPGTRLTVL.

This chain links TRBV9 with TRBJ2-2; D remains unclear. Germline CDR1 reads SGDLS; CDR2 reads YYNGEE. There are 15 residues in the CDR3. V was cut by 2 bases and J by 5 bases, with 13 bases left in between. The CDR3 DNA sequence: TGTGCCAGCAGCGTTGAAGGTTGGCGAACCGGGGAGCTGTTTTTT. Translating it yields CASSVEGWRTGELFF.

The sample holds a few counts of this clonotype. This chain joins TRBV7-2 and TRBJ1-1; 12 bases align to TRBD1. Germline V gene sequence: CDR1 SGHTA, CDR2 FQGNSA. The CDR3 spans 18 residues. With 1 base clipped from V and 2 bases from J, the junction kept 8 bases outside the gene matches. Here the CDR3 DNA reads TGTGCCAGCAGCTTAGTCGAGGGACAGGGGGCGCGTAACACTGAAGCTTTCTTT. Translated, it gives CASSLVEGQGARNTEAFF.

This clonotype was picked up many times. The J gene is TRBJ2-1, the V gene TRBV7-2; 13 bases fit TRBD2. The V and J ends lost 7 bases and 3 bases, in that order; junction bases with no gene match: 21. The CDR3 extends over 21 amino acids. Germline CDR1 SGHTA, CDR2 FQGNSA. In DNA, the CDR3 is TGTGCCAGCACCGTACCCCGCGGAACTAGCGGGAGGGGTCAAAGCTACAATGAGCAGTTCTTC. This codes for CASTVPRGTSGRGQSYNEQFF.

In this sample, this clonotype turned up a few times. The chain couples TRBV6-2 or TRBV6-3 to TRBJ2-1; 11 positions agree with TRBD2. Germline V CDR1 and CDR2: MNHEY, SVGEGT. The CDR3 totals 15 residues. V dropped 6 bases and J dropped 4; count of bases not matched to a gene: 5. CDR3 nucleotide sequence: TGTGCCAGCAGACCTAGCGGGAGGAATTACAATGAGCAGTTCTTC. This sequence encodes CASRPSGRNYNEQFF.

The chain joins TRBV7-3 to TRBJ2-2, with D perhaps TRBD1 (6 bases). The CDR3 covers 15 residues. Trimming pared 2 bases from V and 4 bases from J, leaving 11 bases between. Germline loops: CDR1 SGHTA, CDR2 FQGTGA. This CDR3 is CASSLGGTTTGELFF. The CDR3 DNA reads as TGTGCCAGCAGCTTAGGTGGGACAACCACCGGGGAGCTGTTTTTT.

This clonotype was seen a few times. The chain recombines TRBV12-3 or TRBV12-4 with TRBJ2-1; the match to TRBD2 covers 14 bases. The trim removed 4 bases at V and 9 bases at J, leaving 8 bases unmatched. CDR3 length: 16 residues. Written as DNA, the CDR3 is TGTGCCAGCAGTTCAACCGGGACTAGCGGGAGCGGTGAGCAGTTCTTC. It codes for CASSSTGTSGSGEQFF.

The J gene is TRBJ1-3, the V gene TRBV12-3 or TRBV12-4; 9 nucleotides agree with TRBD1. This CDR3 spans 14 amino acids. V dropped 6 bases and J dropped 2; count of bases not matched to a gene: 2. The CDR3 DNA is TGTGCCAGCAGCCGACAGGGGGCTGGAAACACCATATATTTT. Its translation: CASSRQGAGNTIYF.

This clonotype was counted between two and nine times. This chain uses TRBV4-1 with TRBJ2-1; D is ambiguous. Germline V gene lookup returns CDR1 MGHRA and CDR2 YSYEKL. Trimming removed 0 bases from V and 0 bases from J, with 9 bases in between. The CDR3 is 16 residues long. CDR3 amino acids: CASSQDGLSSYNEQFF. CDR3 sequence (DNA): TGCGCCAGCAGCCAAGACGGCCTCAGCTCCTACAATGAGCAGTTCTTC.

The chain combines TRBV5-1 with TRBJ2-3, with 9 bases identical to TRBD2. The CDR3 loop spans 16 amino acids. In germline, CDR1 is SGHRS, CDR2 YFSETQ. Losses at the gene ends were 5 bases for V and 2 bases for J; bases not matched to a gene: 9. The CDR3 region is CASRAGTSYFTDTQYF. The CDR3 DNA is TGCGCCAGCAGGGCCGGGACTAGCTACTTCACAGATACGCAGTATTTT.

Regarding this clonotype: The junction does not match germline at one end; this may be a read error. V usage is TRBV7-6 and J usage is TRBJ2-1; 10 bases are a match to TRBD2. The CDR3 loop spans 16 amino acids. Germline CDR1 is SGHVS and CDR2 is FNYEAQ. The CDR3 bases are TGTGCCAACAGCTTAGTCAGCGGGAGGGCCTACAATGAGCAGTTCTTC. This codes for CANSLVSGRAYNEQFF.

V usage is TRBV4-1 and J usage is TRBJ2-7; tentative D call: TRBD2 (6 bases). V was pared by 0 bases and J by 4 bases, with 13 bases between. The CDR3 loop spans 15 amino acids. Germline CDR1 and CDR2: MGHRA and YSYEKL. In DNA form, the CDR3 reads TGCGCCAGCAGCCAAGAGAAGACGGGGGATTACGAGCAGTACGTC. This sequence encodes CASSQEKTGDYEQYV.

The J gene is TRBJ2-3, the V gene TRBV4-1, with 14 bases fitting TRBD2. With V trimmed by 5 bases and J by 4 bases, 2 bases remained unmatched. Germline CDR1 reads MGHRA; CDR2 reads YSYEKL. The CDR3 spans 15 residues. The CDR3 loop is CASSGTSGSPDTQYF. CDR3 nucleotide sequence: TGCGCCAGCAGCGGGACTAGCGGGAGTCCAGATACGCAGTATTTT.